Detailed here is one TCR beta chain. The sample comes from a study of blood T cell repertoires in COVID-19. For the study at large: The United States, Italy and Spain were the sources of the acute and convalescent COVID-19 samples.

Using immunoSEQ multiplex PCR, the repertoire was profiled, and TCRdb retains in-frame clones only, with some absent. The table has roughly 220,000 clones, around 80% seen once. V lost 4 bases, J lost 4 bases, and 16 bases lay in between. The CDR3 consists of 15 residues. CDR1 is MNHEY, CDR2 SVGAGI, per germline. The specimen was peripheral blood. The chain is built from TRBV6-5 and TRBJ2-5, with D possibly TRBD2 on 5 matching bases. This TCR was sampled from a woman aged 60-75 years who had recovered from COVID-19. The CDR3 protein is CASSFSRDSPETQYF. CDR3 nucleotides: TGTGCCAGCAGTTTCTCCCGGGATTCCCCAGAGACCCAGTACTTC.